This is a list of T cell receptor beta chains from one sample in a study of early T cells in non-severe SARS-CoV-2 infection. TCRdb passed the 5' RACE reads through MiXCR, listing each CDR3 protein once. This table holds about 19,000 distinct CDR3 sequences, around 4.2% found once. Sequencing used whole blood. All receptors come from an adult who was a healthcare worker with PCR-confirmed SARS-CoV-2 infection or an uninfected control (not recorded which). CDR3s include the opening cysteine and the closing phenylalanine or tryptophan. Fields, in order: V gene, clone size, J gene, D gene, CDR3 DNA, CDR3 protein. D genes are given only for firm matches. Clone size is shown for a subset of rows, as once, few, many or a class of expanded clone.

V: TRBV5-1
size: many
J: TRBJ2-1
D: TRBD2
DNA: TGCGCCAGCAGCTTTTCCCCCTCTAGCGGGGACAATGAGCAGTTCTTC
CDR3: CASSFSPSSGDNEQFF

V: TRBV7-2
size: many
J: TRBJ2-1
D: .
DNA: TGTGCCAGCAGCTTAGTGAATGAGCAGTTCTTC
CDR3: CASSLVNEQFF

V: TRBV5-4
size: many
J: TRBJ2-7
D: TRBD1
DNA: TGTGCCAGCAGCCCAAGGGACAGGGCCATCTCCTACGAGCAGTACTTC
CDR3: CASSPRDRAISYEQYF

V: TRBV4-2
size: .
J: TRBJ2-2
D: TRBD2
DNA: TGTGCCAGCAGCCAAGTCTCTAGCGGGGACACCGGGGAGCTGTTTTTT
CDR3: CASSQVSSGDTGELFF

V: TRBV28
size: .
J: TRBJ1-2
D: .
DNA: TGTGCCAGCAGTTCGGTAGTCTATGGCTACACCTTC
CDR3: CASSSVVYGYTF

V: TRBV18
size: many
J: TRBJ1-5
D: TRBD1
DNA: TGTGCCAGCTCACGGGGACAGAGCAATCAGCCCCAGCATTTT
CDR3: CASSRGQSNQPQHF

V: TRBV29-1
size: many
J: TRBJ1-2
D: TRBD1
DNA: TGCAGCGTTGATGCCAGGGGGTTCTATAGTGGCTACACCTTC
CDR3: CSVDARGFYSGYTF

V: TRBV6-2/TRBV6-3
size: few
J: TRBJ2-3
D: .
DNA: TGTGCCAGCACTTTACCAGACCTGCAAGATACGCAGTATTTT
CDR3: CASTLPDLQDTQYF

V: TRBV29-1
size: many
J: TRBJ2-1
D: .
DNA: TGCAGCGTTGAGCCTTACAATGAGCAGTTCTTC
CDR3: CSVEPYNEQFF

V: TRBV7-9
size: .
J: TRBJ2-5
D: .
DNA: TGTGCCAGCAGCTTAACCCTTAGAGGCGGGGGCAACCAAGAGACCCAGTACTTC
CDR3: CASSLTLRGGGNQETQYF

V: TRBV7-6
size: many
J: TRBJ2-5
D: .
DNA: TGTGCCAGCAGCTTAGCGGTCAGTAAACAAGAGACCCAGTACTTC
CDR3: CASSLAVSKQETQYF

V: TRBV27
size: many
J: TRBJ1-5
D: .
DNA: TGTGCCAGCAGTCCCCCCGGGACATCCGGAAAGCCCCAGCATTTT
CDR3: CASSPPGTSGKPQHF

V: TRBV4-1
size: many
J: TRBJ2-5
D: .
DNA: TGCGCCAGCAGCCTGCGCCCGGGGCGGACCCAAGAGACCCAGTACTTC
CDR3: CASSLRPGRTQETQYF

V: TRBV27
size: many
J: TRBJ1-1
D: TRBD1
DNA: TGTGCCAGCTGGACAGGTTGGGACACTGAAGCTTTCTTT
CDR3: CASWTGWDTEAFF

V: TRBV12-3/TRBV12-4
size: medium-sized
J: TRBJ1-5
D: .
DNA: TGTGCCAGCAGTCCTACCGGAGGTAGCAATCAGCCCCAGCATTTT
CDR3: CASSPTGGSNQPQHF

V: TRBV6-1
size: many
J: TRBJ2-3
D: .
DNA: TGTGCCAGCAGTGAAAGGAGGGAGTGGCCAGATCAAGATACGCAGTATTTT
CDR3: CASSERREWPDQDTQYF

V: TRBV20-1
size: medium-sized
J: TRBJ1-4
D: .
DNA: TGCAGTGCTAACCCCAGGGCAAATGAAAAACTGTTTTTT
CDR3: CSANPRANEKLFF

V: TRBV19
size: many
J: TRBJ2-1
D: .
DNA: TGTGCCGTCGCTCCATACGGGGGTGAGCAGTTCTTC
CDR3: CAVAPYGGEQFF

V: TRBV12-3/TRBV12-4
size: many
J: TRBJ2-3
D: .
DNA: TGTGCCAGCAGTTTATTCGCCAGGCGGATATCAGATACGCAGTATTTT
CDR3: CASSLFARRISDTQYF

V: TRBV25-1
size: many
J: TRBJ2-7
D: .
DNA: TGTGCCAGCAGTGAACTCAGGGGCTACGAGCAGTACTTC
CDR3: CASSELRGYEQYF

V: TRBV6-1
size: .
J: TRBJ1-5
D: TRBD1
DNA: TGTGCCAGCAGGGGGACAGGGGGCAATCAGCCCCAGCATTTT
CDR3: CASRGTGGNQPQHF

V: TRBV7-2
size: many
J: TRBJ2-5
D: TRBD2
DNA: TGTGCCAGCAGCTTAGGGCTAGCGGGGGGCCAAGAGACCCAGTACTTC
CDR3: CASSLGLAGGQETQYF

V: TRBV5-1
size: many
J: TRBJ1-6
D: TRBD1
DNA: TGCGCCAGCAGCTGGGACAGCAACGATTCACCCCTCCACTTT
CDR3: CASSWDSNDSPLHF

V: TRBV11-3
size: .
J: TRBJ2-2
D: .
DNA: TGTGCCAGCAGCTTGGCAGCGCTCACCGGGGAGCTGTTTTTT
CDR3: CASSLAALTGELFF

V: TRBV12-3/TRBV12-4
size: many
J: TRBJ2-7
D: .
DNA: TGTGCCAGCAGTTTCTGGGCCCGCGAGCAGTACTTC
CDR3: CASSFWAREQYF

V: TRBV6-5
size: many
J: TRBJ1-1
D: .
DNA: TGTGCCAGCAGTTATGCAGGGAGGACTGAAGCTTTCTTT
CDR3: CASSYAGRTEAFF

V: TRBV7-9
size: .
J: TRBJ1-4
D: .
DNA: TGTGCCAGCAGCCCTGGACAACCCGAAAAACTGTTTTTT
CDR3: CASSPGQPEKLFF

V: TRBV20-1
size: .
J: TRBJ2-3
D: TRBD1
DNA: TGCAGTGCTAGAGTACCTGGGGGGACAGGGGTGTCAGATACGCAGTATTTT
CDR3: CSARVPGGTGVSDTQYF

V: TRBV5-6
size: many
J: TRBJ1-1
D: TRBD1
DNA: TGTGCCAGCAGCCGGACAGGGGGAAAAGTGAACACTGAAGCTTTCTTT
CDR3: CASSRTGGKVNTEAFF

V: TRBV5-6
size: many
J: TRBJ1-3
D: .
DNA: TGTGCCAGCAGCTCACTAACGGTCTCTGGAAACACCATATATTTT
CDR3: CASSSLTVSGNTIYF

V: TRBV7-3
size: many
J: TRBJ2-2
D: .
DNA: TGTGCCAGCAGCTCCTATTCGGGGGCAAAATCCACCGGGGAGCTGTTTTTT
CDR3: CASSSYSGAKSTGELFF

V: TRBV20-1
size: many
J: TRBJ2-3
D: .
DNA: TGCAGTGCCGAATTCACAGATACGCAGTATTTT
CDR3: CSAEFTDTQYF

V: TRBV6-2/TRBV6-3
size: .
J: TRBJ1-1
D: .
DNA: TGTGCCAGCACCCCAGGGGACACTGAAGCTTTCTTT
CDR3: CASTPGDTEAFF

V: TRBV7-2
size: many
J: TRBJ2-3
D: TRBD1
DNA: TGTGCCAGCAGCACCCAGGGGGCTCCCACAGATACGCAGTATTTT
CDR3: CASSTQGAPTDTQYF

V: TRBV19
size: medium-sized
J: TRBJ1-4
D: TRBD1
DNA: TGTGCCAGCGCTCGACAGGGGTCACTGTTTTTT
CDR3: CASARQGSLFF

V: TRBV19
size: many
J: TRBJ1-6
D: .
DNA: TGTGCCACGCAACGGGCGGGCTCACCCCTCCACTTT
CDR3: CATQRAGSPLHF

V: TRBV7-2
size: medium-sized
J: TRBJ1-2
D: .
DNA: TGTGCCAGCAGCATGGACAGAAGTACCTCATCTAACTATGGCTACACCTTC
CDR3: CASSMDRSTSSNYGYTF

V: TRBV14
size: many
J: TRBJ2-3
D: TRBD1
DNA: TGTGCCAGCAGCCAAGGTAACAGGGGGGCCACGCAGTATTTT
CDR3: CASSQGNRGATQYF

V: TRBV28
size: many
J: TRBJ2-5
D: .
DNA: TGTGCCAGCAGTCCTAGTAGTCAAGAGACCCAGTACTTC
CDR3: CASSPSSQETQYF

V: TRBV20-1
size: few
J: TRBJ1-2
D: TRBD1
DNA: TGCAGTGCCACCCCCGGGGACAGGGGATACTATGGCTACACCTTC
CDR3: CSATPGDRGYYGYTF

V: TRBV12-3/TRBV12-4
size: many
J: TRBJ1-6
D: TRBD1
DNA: TGTGCCAGCAGTTTTACAGGGGGGAATTCACCCCTCCACTTT
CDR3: CASSFTGGNSPLHF

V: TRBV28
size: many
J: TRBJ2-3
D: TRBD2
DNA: TGTGCCATCGGAGCGGGGCATAGCACAGATACGCAGTATTTT
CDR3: CAIGAGHSTDTQYF

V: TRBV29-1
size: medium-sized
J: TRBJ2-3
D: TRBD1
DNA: TGCAGCGTTGAACCGGGACAGAGCACAGATACGCAGTATTTT
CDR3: CSVEPGQSTDTQYF

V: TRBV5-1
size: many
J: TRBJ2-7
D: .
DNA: TGCGCCAGCAGCTTGATGGGACAATCCTACGAGCAGTACTTC
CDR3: CASSLMGQSYEQYF

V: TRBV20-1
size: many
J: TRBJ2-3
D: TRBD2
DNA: TGCAGTGCGGGCGCGACTAGCGGGATAACGGATACGCAGTATTTT
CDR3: CSAGATSGITDTQYF

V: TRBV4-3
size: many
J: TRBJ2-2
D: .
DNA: TGCGCCAGCAGCCAAGATCTAGGGAACACCGGGGAGCTGTTTTTT
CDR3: CASSQDLGNTGELFF

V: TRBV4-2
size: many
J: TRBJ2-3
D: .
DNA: TGTGCCAGCAGCCGGATAAGAACCGATACGCAGTATTTT
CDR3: CASSRIRTDTQYF

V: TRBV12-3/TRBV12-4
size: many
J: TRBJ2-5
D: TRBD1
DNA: TGTGCCAGCAGTAAGGGACAGAAAGAGACCCAGTACTTC
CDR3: CASSKGQKETQYF

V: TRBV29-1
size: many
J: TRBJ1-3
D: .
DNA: TGCAGCGCGTTGGCAGCCGGAAACACCATATATTTT
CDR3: CSALAAGNTIYF

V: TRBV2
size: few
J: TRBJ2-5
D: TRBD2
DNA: TGTGCCAGCAGTGCTAGCGGACAAGAGACCCAGTACTTC
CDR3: CASSASGQETQYF

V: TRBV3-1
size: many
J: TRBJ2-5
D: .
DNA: TGTGCCAGCAGCCAATCGGGAGCCGAGGGAGAGACCCAGTACTTC
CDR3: CASSQSGAEGETQYF